One TCR beta chain is described in this entry. The antigen it recognizes is unknown. Base qualities are not provided; no much larger clone lies one nucleotide away. The method was the immunoSEQ multiplex PCR assay. For the multiplex PCR, a mixture combining 60 forward primers for TCR Vbeta segments and 13 reverse primers for TCR Jbeta segments was used. The CDR3 region of rearranged TCR beta genes was amplified from genomic DNA by a multiplex PCR assay. The Illumina HiSeq System was used to sequence the amplified TCR beta libraries as 87-base-pair reads. As for the authors' bioinformatics: In a later analysis, roughly 80 million unique TCR beta chains were counted across the approximately 670 repertoires, and approximately 9.9 million of these chains were shared by at least two donors. Raw reads were error-corrected and collapsed into unique sequences by a nearest-neighbor algorithm in which closely related sequences were merged to remove PCR and sequencing errors. CDR3 sequences were aligned to IMGT reference sequences to assign V, D and J gene segments. For a sequence to be retained, at least a six-nucleotide match to both a V gene segment and a J gene segment was required. A rearrangement was called productive if the CDR3 had no stop codons and remained in frame with V and J, and every other rearrangement was called non-productive. Following IMGT convention, CDR3 was defined as the stretch from the second conserved V-encoded cysteine to the conserved J-encoded phenylalanine. In an earlier analysis of approximately 500 of the donors, sequences lacking an unambiguous match to a single V gene segment were excluded. An earlier analysis of 587 of the donors classified V segments as functional when productive rearrangements were above 56.7% and as segregating when the standard deviation between donors was above 5%. To diagnose cytomegalovirus status from the catalog of TCR beta chain sequences, a statistical classification framework was built. In a later analysis, V and J genes were assigned by comparing TCR nucleotide sequences against IMGT/GENE-DB human TR gene sequences. The TCRdist pipeline was used in a later analysis to assign CDR3 sequences and most-parsimonious VDJ recombination scenarios. A later analysis defined each TCR beta chain by its CDR3 amino acid sequence plus V-gene family, and excluded reads lacking a unique V-gene family. In a later analysis, 450 to 600 highly shared, low-generation-probability nucleotide sequences were removed to address suspected cross-contamination and a sequencing artifact. For each public chain, a later analysis derived a clonal expansion index from normalized ranks of inferred template counts within each repertoire. In a later analysis, generation probabilities were computed using a VDJ recombination model fitted to out-of-frame rearrangements, and the results were checked against IGoR. A later analysis scored TCR-TCR, TCR-HLA and TCR-CMV co-occurrence with hypergeometric tests, applying a repertoire-size bias correction to TCR pairs. False discovery rates were estimated in a later analysis by permuting HLA or CMV assignments 20 times. In a later analysis, co-occurring TCRs were grouped with DBSCAN, and TCRdist sequence similarity was added when clustering was performed within HLA-allele-positive subsets. For co-occurrence clustering, repertoires with fewer than 30,000 or more than 120,000 public chains were excluded, along with roughly five repertoires with anomalous nucleotide sharing. The table comes from immuneACCESS by way of TCRdb, which keeps in-frame sequences with V and J called. Part of the clones is missing from these tables; in studies checked, under half for an unresolved V gene and the rest for unknown reasons. That table furnishes V, J and clone size, whereas the DNA furnished D and trimming. For this sample there are 140,000 or so clones; roughly 80% appear just once. Clones ranked in the top ten supply 2.5% to 3.5% of the sample.

The cohort consisted of hundreds of healthy bone marrow donors. At the time of sampling, every cohort member was nominally healthy, though immune exposures that went unrecorded were likely present. The donor tested CMV seronegative, placing the donor among the 350 or so seronegative members of the cohort. A peripheral blood sample was collected from each donor, and TCR beta sequencing was performed on peripheral blood mononuclear cells. The Qiagen DNeasy Blood Extraction Kit was used to extract genomic DNA from the blood cell samples. The sample originates from a study of cytomegalovirus exposure and HLA in healthy donors (dated by TCRdb to the late 2010s). With respect to the entire study: According to an earlier analysis of several hundred of the donors, 150 million to 200 million T cells yielded approximately 120 million unique TCR beta sequences and around 300 Gb of sequence data. Around 300 gigabases of sequencing data and approximately 84 million unique TCR sequences were included in an early release covering several hundred HLA-typed donors. Of the roughly 410 genotyped donors, approximately 80% were placed in the genetic ancestry cluster associated with self-reported Caucasian donors. The study aimed to test whether cataloging public T cell receptors could reveal signatures of past pathogen exposure. The study profiled the T cell repertoires of more than 500 subjects by immunosequencing and related them to cytomegalovirus serostatus. Along with the roughly 670-subject first cohort, a separate validation cohort of around 110 different subjects was used. To predict cytomegalovirus infection status, the study combined high-throughput TCR immunosequencing, statistical association of individual TCRs with disease status, and machine learning. To study patterns of TCR occurrence, a later analysis re-analyzed previously published TCR beta repertoires from 600 to 750 donors and added high-resolution HLA genotyping. Rather than drawing on any new phenotypic data, the later analysis identified candidate immune exposures from TCR beta sequences and the way those sequences occurred across donors. An earlier analysis of a few hundred of the donors applied high-throughput TCR beta sequencing to assess whether each TCR beta V gene segment acted as functional or pseudogenic. Donor age, sex, ethnicity and CMV serostatus were collected together with the repertoire data. A later genetic analysis used genome-wide SNP genotypes for 398 of the 666 donors, treating that subset as a discovery cohort. Every discovery cohort repertoire had been produced on one sequencing platform. HLA typing included class I and class II loci at four-digit resolution. Typing coverage varied by locus: about 620-630 donors for A, B, C, DRB1 and DQB1; more than 500 for DQA1; around 610 for DPA1; some 470 for DPB1. Because of strong linkage in the cohort, roughly 5 DR-DQ haplotypes were treated as single units for association and clustering. Across about 370 genotyped donors of the cohort, an average of approximately 220,000 unique TCR beta nucleotide sequences per donor were sequenced, and approximately 19% of those sequences were non-productive.

Results and caveats for the whole study, not just this receptor: Compared with equally common non-associated chains, HLA-associated TCR beta chains in a later analysis were more clonally expanded and had lower generation probabilities. An association between a missense DCLRE1C variant and V-gene and J-gene trimming of TCR beta chains was found in a later genetic analysis and replicated in an independent cohort. A few of the identified cytomegalovirus-associated TCR beta chains were confirmed in vitro to be specific for cytomegalovirus antigens. According to a later analysis, TCR association rates differed among HLA loci, with DRB1 alleles showing the most associated TCRs and HLA-C alleles showing the fewest. A later analysis associated about 16,000 TCR beta sequences with specific HLA alleles at a false discovery rate of 0.05. Because the 87-base-pair reads could not distinguish some IMGT-functional V segments, including TRBV6-2 and TRBV6-3, those segments were excluded. In the study, approximately 150 TCR beta chains were listed as associated with cytomegalovirus. Across donors, most TCR sequences were observed very rarely, whereas some public TCRs were present in many individuals. A later analysis reported that several top co-occurrence clusters appeared linked to parvovirus B19, influenza, CMV and Epstein-Barr virus. Correlated functional status among segregating V segments might reflect linkage disequilibrium, but an unknown experimental factor could not be ruled out. An earlier analysis of some 560 of the donors showed that most TCR beta V segments appeared in productive rearrangements either about 87% or about 30% of the time, which broadly matched IMGT annotations. The only immune exposure information available for the cohort was CMV serostatus. HLA typing was unavailable for some donors at each locus, so association tests used only the typed subset. Only TCR beta chains were sequenced in this cohort, and the absence of alpha or paired-chain data limited detectable features. Assigning TCR associations to individual alleles was difficult when HLA alleles, especially DR and DQ, strongly co-occurred. In both the original and validation cohorts, the classifier was reported to diagnose cytomegalovirus status with high specificity and sensitivity. The presence/absence analyses assumed that sequencing depth was roughly uniform across donors, and that assumption may not be true. According to a later genetic analysis, donors in an Asian-associated ancestry cluster had fewer N-insertions in productive TCRs than the roughly 670-donor mean. Most CMV-associated TCR beta chains appeared to be HLA-restricted in a later analysis, and the HLA associations seemed to be driven largely by CMV exposure. A cluster of highly shared sequence variants was judged likely to represent a technical artifact of the sequencing pipeline. A further reported finding was that TCR beta sequences accurately predicted the HLA-A and HLA-B alleles for most subjects in the first cohort. Some 15 rarely observed V segments, including chromosome 9 orphons, were excluded from the earlier analysis of a few hundred of the donors because counts were too low. It was suggested by the authors that the approach could potentially be generalized to other disease states and immunological phenotypes.

The germline V gene (reference sequence) specifies LNHNV as CDR1 and YYDKDF as CDR2. Reading from cysteine to phenylalanine, the CDR3 counts 17 amino acids. The DNA shown is the 51-base CDR3, in frame from base 1. V and J are trimmed by 4 bases and 5 bases, and the gene matches miss 11 bases of the junction. The chain joins TRBV15 to TRBJ2-1; 10 junctional bases match TRBD1. Sequences were obtained from PBMCs. This clonotype originated in a woman aged 25 to 45 in good health and CMV-seronegative. CDR3 reads: CATSKLKPGQGHNEQFF. The DNA sequence is TGTGCCACCAGCAAATTAAAACCGGGACAGGGGCACAATGAGCAGTTCTTC.